This record looks at one TCR beta chain sequence and its context. Its antigen is currently unknown. The PCR was carried out with 60 Vbeta primers and 13 Jbeta primers. The authors' processing: Per a later analysis, the number of unique TCR beta chains was some 75 million, of which about 11 million were shared. Libraries were prepared by immunoSEQ multiplex PCR; TCRdb keeps only in-frame clonotypes and omits some of them. The V and J calls and clone size come from that table; D and trimming were worked out from the DNA. The sample has approximately 180,000 clones; roughly 79% are singletons. This entry comes from a study of cytomegalovirus exposure and HLA in healthy donors. Whole-study findings and limits: A later analysis found TCR association rates differed by HLA locus, highest for DRB1 and lowest for HLA-C.

V lost 6 bases to trimming and J lost 4 bases; unmatched junction nucleotides: 6. From germline, CDR1 is MNHNS and CDR2 SASEGT. The CDR3 loop spans 14 amino acids. The donors, nominally healthy at sampling, likely had unrecorded immune exposures. The V and J genes are TRBV6-1 and TRBJ1-1; 9 positions agree with TRBD1. This TCR was recovered from a man aged 35-49 years in good health and CMV-seropositive. What was sequenced was PBMCs. The CDR3 bases are TGTGCCAGCAGGACAGGGGGACGGGGCACTGAAGCTTTCTTT. Translating it yields CASRTGGRGTEAFF.